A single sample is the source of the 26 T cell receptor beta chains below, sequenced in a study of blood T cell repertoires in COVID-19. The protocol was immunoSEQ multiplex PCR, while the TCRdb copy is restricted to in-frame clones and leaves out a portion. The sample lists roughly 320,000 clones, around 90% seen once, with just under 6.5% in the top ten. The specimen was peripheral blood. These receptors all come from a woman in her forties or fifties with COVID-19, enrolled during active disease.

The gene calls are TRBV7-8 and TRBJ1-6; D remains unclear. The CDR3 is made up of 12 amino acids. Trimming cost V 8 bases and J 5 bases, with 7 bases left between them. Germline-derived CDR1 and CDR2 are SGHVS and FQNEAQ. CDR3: CASRENNSPLHF. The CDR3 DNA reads TGTGCCAGCCGGGAAAATAATTCACCCCTCCACTTT.

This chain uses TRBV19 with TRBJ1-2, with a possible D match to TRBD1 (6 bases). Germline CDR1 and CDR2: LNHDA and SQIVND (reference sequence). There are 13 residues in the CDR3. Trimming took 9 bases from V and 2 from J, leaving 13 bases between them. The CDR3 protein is CASLRGPNYGYTF. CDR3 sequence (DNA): TGTGCCAGCCTCAGGGGTCCCAACTATGGCTACACCTTC.

In DNA, the CDR3 is TGTGCCAGCATCTTACCCGCGGAGGTACAGCCCCAGCATTTT. It encodes CASILPAEVQPQHF. This chain links TRBV27 with TRBJ1-5; no clear D gene. V lost 7 bases and J 7 bases, leaving 17 bases between the germline ends. The CDR3 loop spans 14 amino acids. In germline, CDR1 is MNHEY, CDR2 SMNVEV (reference sequence).

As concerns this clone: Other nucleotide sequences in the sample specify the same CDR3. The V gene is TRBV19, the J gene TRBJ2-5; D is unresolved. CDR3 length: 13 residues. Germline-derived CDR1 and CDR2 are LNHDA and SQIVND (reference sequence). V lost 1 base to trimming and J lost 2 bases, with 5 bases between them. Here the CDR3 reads CASSIALQETQYF. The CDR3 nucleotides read TGTGCCAGTAGTATAGCACTTCAAGAGACCCAGTACTTC.

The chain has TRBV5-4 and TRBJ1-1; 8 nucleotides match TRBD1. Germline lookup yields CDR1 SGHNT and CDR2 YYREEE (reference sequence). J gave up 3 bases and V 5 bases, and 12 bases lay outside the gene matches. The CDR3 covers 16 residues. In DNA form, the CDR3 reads TGTGCCAGCAGGAGAGACAGGGGACTAAGGGACACTGAAGCTTTCTTT. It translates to CASRRDRGLRDTEAFF.

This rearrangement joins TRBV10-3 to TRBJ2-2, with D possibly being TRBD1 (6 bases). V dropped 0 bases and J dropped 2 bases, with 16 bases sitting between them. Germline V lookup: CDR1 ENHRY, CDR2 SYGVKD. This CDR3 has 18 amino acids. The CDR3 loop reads CAISESKGWTENTGELFF. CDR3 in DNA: TGTGCCATCAGTGAGTCGAAAGGTTGGACAGAAAACACCGGGGAGCTGTTTTTT.

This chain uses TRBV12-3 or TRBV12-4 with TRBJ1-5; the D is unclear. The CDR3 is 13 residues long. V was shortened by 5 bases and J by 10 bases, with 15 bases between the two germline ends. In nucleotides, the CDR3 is TGTGCCAGCAGTCCCAGCCGGGGAAGACCCCAGCATTTT. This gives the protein CASSPSRGRPQHF.

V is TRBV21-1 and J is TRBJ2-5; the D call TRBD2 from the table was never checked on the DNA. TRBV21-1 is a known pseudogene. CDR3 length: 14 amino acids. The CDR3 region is CASSSGQAQETQYF. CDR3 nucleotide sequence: TGTGCCAGCAGCAGCGGGCAGGCCCAAGAGACCCAGTACTTC.

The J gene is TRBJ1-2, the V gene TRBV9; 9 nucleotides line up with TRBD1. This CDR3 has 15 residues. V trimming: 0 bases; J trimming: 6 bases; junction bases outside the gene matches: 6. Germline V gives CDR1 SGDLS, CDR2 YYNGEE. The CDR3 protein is CASSVEGQGLNGYTF. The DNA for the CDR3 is TGTGCCAGCAGCGTAGAGGGACAGGGATTGAATGGCTACACCTTC.

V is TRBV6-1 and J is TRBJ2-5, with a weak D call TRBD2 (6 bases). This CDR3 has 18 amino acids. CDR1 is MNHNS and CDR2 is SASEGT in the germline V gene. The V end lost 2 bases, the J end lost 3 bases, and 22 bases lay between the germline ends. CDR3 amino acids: CASSERGRIGAGKETQYF. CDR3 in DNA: TGTGCCAGCAGTGAAAGGGGCCGGATTGGAGCGGGCAAAGAGACCCAGTACTTC.

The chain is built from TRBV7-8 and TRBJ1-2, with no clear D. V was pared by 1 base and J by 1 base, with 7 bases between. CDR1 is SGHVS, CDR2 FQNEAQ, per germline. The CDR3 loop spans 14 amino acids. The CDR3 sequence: CASSLVPFNYGYTF. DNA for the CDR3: TGTGCCAGCAGCTTAGTTCCCTTTAACTATGGCTACACCTTC.

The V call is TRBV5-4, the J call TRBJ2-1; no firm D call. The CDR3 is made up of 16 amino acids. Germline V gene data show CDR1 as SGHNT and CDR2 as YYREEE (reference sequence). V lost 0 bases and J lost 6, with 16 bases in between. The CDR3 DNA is TGTGCCAGCAGCTTGGCACCCTCCCTGTTGAGCAATGAGCAGTTCTTC. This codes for CASSLAPSLLSNEQFF. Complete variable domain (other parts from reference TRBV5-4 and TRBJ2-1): ETGVTQSPTHLIKTRGQQVTLRCSSQSGHNTVSWYQQALGQGPQFIFQYYREEENGRGNFPPRFSGLQFPNYSSELNVNALELDDSALYLCASSLAPSLLSNEQFFGPGTRLTVL.

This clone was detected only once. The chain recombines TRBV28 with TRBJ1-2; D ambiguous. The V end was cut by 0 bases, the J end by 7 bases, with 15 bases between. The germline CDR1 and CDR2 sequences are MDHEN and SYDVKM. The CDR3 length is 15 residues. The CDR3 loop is CASSLWAVSAAGYTF. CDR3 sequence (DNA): TGTGCCAGCAGTTTATGGGCAGTTAGTGCGGCTGGCTACACCTTC.

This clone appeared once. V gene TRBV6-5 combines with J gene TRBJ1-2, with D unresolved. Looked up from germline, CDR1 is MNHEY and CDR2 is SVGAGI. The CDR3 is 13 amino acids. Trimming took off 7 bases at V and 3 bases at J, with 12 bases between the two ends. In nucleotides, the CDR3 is TGTGCCAGCACCCCGATCGAGTACTATGGCTACACCTTC. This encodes CASTPIEYYGYTF.

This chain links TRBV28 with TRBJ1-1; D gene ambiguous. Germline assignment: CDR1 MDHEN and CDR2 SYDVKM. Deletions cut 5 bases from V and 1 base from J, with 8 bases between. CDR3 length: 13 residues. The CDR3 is CASSPSKNTEAFF. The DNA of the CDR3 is TGTGCCAGCAGTCCATCAAAGAACACTGAAGCTTTCTTT.

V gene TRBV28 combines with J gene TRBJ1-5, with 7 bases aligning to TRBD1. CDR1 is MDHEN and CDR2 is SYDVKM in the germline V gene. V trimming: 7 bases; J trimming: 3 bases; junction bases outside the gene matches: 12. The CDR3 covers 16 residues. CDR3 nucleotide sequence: TGTGCCAGCATCCCTTGGGGCCAGGGGGACAATCAGCCCCAGCATTTT. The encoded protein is CASIPWGQGDNQPQHF.

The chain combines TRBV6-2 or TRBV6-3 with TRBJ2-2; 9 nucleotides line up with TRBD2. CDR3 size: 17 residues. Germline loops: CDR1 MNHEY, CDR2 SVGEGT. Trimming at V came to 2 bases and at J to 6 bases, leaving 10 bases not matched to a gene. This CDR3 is CASSYPGLAERAGELFF. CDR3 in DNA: TGTGCCAGCAGTTACCCGGGACTAGCCGAACGTGCCGGGGAGCTGTTTTTT.

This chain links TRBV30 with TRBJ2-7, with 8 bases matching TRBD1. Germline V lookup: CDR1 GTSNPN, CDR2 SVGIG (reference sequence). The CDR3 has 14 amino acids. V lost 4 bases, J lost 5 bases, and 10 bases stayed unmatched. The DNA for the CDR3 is TGTGCCTGGAAGGCGAACAGGGGGGTCCACGAGCAGTACTTC. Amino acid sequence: CAWKANRGVHEQYF.

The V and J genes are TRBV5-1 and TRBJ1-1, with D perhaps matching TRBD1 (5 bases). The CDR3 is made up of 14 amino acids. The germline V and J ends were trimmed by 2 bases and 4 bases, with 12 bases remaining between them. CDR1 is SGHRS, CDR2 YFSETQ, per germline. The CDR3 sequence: CASSFRGSGTEAFF. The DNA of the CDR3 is TGCGCCAGCAGCTTTCGGGGGTCGGGCACTGAAGCTTTCTTT. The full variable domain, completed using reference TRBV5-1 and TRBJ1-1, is KAGVTQTPRYLIKTRGQQVTLSCSPISGHRSVSWYQQTPGQGLQFLFEYFSETQRNKGNFPGRFSGRQFSNSRSEMNVSTLELGDSALYLCASSFRGSGTEAFFGQGTRLTVV.

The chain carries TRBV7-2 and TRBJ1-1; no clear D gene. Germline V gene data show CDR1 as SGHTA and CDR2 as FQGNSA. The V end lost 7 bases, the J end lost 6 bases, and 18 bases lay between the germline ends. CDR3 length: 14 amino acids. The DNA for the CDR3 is TGTGCCAGCATCCCCGTAGTTTCTGTGGCTGAAGCTTTCTTT. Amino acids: CASIPVVSVAEAFF.

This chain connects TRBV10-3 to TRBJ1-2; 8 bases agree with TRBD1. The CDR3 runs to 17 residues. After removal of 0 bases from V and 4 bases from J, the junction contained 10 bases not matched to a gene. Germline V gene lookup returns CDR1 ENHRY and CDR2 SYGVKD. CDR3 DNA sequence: TGTGCCATCAGTGAGTCGCTAGGACAGGGCCAATTCTATGGCTACACCTTC. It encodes CAISESLGQGQFYGYTF.

CDR3 coding DNA: TGCGCCAGCAGCTTTTTACAGCCAAATCAAGAGACCCAGTACTTC. Its protein product is CASSFLQPNQETQYF. V gene TRBV5-1 combines with J gene TRBJ2-5; D unresolved. Germline lookup yields CDR1 SGHRS and CDR2 YFSETQ. The ends were cut back, 2 bases at V and 2 bases at J, with 13 bases in the middle. The length of the CDR3 is 15 residues.

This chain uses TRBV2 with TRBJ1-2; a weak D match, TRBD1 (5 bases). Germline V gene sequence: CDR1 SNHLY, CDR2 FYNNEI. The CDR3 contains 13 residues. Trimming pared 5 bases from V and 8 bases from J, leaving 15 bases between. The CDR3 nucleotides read TGTGCCAGCAGTCCTCAGGGAGGGAGAGGCTACACCTTC. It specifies CASSPQGGRGYTF.

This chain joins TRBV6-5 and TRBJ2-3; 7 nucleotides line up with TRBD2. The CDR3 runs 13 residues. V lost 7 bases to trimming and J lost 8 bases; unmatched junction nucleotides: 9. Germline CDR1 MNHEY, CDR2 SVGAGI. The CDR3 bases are TGTGCCAGCACCAGAAAGCGGGAAGGTACGCAGTATTTT. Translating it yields CASTRKREGTQYF.

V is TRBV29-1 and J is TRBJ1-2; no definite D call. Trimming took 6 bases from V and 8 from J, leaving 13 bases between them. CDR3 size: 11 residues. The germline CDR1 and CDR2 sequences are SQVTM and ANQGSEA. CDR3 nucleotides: TGCAGCGTGTGGAGAGAATCCGGCTACACCTTC. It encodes CSVWRESGYTF.

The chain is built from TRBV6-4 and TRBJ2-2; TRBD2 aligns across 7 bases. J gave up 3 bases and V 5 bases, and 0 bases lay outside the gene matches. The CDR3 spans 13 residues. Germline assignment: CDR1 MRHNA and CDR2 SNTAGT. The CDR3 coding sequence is TGTGCCAGCAGTAGCGGGGACACCGGGGAGCTGTTTTTT. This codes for CASSSGDTGELFF.